Listed here are 24 T cell receptor beta chains from one sample, sequenced in a study of chemoradiotherapy in HPV16-positive cancers. The assay was immunoSEQ multiplex PCR, and TCRdb's table has in-frame clones only and misses some. The table has several thousand clones, around 85% seen once; the top ten hold approximately 8%. The specimen was tumor tissue, collected from a patient who underwent chemoradiotherapy. These receptor sequences come from a human donor with HPV-associated anogenital cancer.

This clone is a singleton in its sample. The V call is TRBV7-8, the J call TRBJ2-3; 11 positions match TRBD2. The CDR3 is made up of 15 amino acids. Germline V CDR1 and CDR2: SGHVS, FQNEAQ. Germline trimming cut 5 bases from V and 4 bases from J; bases unmatched to any gene: 5. Written as DNA, the CDR3 is TGTGCCAGCAGCCTTAGCGGGGGGGCGGCAGATACGCAGTATTTT. This translates into CASSLSGGAADTQYF.

The chain links TRBV2 to TRBJ1-5, with D possibly matching TRBD1 (5 bases). This CDR3 spans 14 amino acids. The germline V and J ends were trimmed by 2 bases and 7 bases, with 12 bases remaining between them. The germline gives CDR1 SNHLY, CDR2 FYNNEI. CDR3 in DNA: TGTGCCAGCAGTGAAACGGGACCCACCCAGCCCCAGCATTTT. This translates into CASSETGPTQPQHF.

The chain carries TRBV5-1 and TRBJ2-7, with 8 bases fitting TRBD1. The CDR3 spans 14 residues. The V and J ends lost 1 base and 5 bases, in that order; junction bases with no gene match: 5. Germline CDR1 is SGHRS and CDR2 is YFSETQ. CDR3 coding DNA: TGCGCCAGCAGCTTGACCGGGACAGGAGACGAGCAGTACTTC. It is translated as CASSLTGTGDEQYF.

This clone occurred a few times. The genes are TRBV5-1 and TRBJ1-2, with D possibly TRBD1 on 6 matching bases. The V and J ends lost 6 bases and 7 bases respectively, with 19 bases between them. CDR1 SGHRS and CDR2 YFSETQ come from the germline V gene. CDR3 size: 14 residues. CDR3 amino acids: CASTKRGSSSGYTF. CDR3 sequence (DNA): TGCGCCAGCACCAAAAGGGGGAGTAGTAGTGGCTACACCTTC. The whole variable domain, remainder taken from reference TRBV5-1 and TRBJ1-2, is KAGVTQTPRYLIKTRGQQVTLSCSPISGHRSVSWYQQTPGQGLQFLFEYFSETQRNKGNFPGRFSGRQFSNSRSEMNVSTLELGDSALYLCASTKRGSSSGYTFGSGTRLTVV.

The chain carries TRBV14 and TRBJ2-5; D not resolved. This CDR3 has 15 residues. V lost 4 bases and J lost 0, with 12 bases in between. CDR1 is SGHDN, CDR2 FVKESK, per germline. The CDR3 sequence: CASSPLVGYQETQYF. CDR3 nucleotides: TGTGCCAGCAGCCCCCTGGTAGGGTACCAAGAGACCCAGTACTTC.

The chain joins TRBV10-3 to TRBJ1-1; possible D gene TRBD1, 5 bases. CDR3 length equals 14 residues. Germline lookup yields CDR1 ENHRY and CDR2 SYGVKD. V lost 11 bases and J lost 3, with 19 bases in between. The CDR3 nucleotides are TGTGCCGCTTCCCGTGATCAGGGATACACTGAAGCTTTCTTT. This gives the protein CAASRDQGYTEAFF.

This clone is large. This chain uses TRBV6-5 with TRBJ1-4; the D gene is possibly TRBD1 (6 bases). The CDR3 has 13 residues. The ends were cut back, 6 bases at V and 10 bases at J, with 15 bases in the middle. Germline V gives CDR1 MNHEY, CDR2 SVGAGI. CDR3 amino acids: CASSLSGTSKLFF. The CDR3 DNA sequence: TGTGCCAGCAGCCTTTCCGGGACATCAAAACTGTTTTTT.

This chain connects TRBV18 to TRBJ1-1, with D unresolved. The length of the CDR3 is 11 residues. V shed 6 bases and J shed 4 bases, with 6 bases lying between them. CDR1 is KGHSH, CDR2 LQKENI, per germline. CDR3: CASSPGTEAFF. CDR3 coding DNA: TGTGCCAGCTCCCCTGGCACTGAAGCTTTCTTT.

The chain combines TRBV7-2 with TRBJ1-6; D call uncertain. The CDR3 consists of 16 residues. Between the trimmed V and J ends, which lost 1 base and 5 bases, there was a span of 12 bases. Germline-derived CDR1 and CDR2 are SGHTA and FQGNSA. The DNA for the CDR3 is TGTGCCAGCAGCTTAGGTTCTCCGGGTGATAATTCACCCCTCCACTTT. It yields the protein CASSLGSPGDNSPLHF.

The chain carries TRBV28 and TRBJ2-1; D not certain. Trimming left V 1 base short and J 2 bases short, with 9 bases between. The CDR3 loop spans 15 amino acids. Germline-derived CDR1 and CDR2 are MDHEN and SYDVKM. The CDR3, as DNA: TGTGCCAGCAGTTTATTACACTCAGCCTACAATGAGCAGTTCTTC. Amino acid sequence: CASSLLHSAYNEQFF.

The chain links TRBV28 to TRBJ2-5; 8 nucleotides match TRBD2. CDR3 length: 13 amino acids. With 8 bases clipped from V and 7 bases from J, the junction kept 9 bases outside the gene matches. CDR1 and CDR2 (germline): MDHEN, SYDVKM. This CDR3 reads CASVFGAGGTQYF. The CDR3 region has the DNA TGTGCCAGCGTTTTTGGGGCGGGGGGGACCCAGTACTTC.

The genes are TRBV10-3 and TRBJ1-2; D may be TRBD1 (6 bases). CDR1 is ENHRY, CDR2 SYGVKD, per germline. The CDR3 is 12 amino acids. Trimming pared 4 bases from V and 8 bases from J, leaving 11 bases between. The CDR3 nucleotides are TGTGCCATCAGTGCAACAGGGCCAGGCTACACCTTC. Its protein is CAISATGPGYTF.

This chain uses TRBV2 with TRBJ1-1; TRBD1 might be the D (6 bases). The CDR3 has 15 amino acids. V lost 3 bases, J lost 0 bases, and 11 bases lay in between. From germline, CDR1 is SNHLY and CDR2 FYNNEI. The DNA for the CDR3 is TGTGCCAGCAGTGATCTGGGGGCAATGAACACTGAAGCTTTCTTT. Translation gives CASSDLGAMNTEAFF.

This chain links TRBV6-5 with TRBJ1-2; 7 positions match TRBD1. The germline V gene encodes CDR1 MNHEY and CDR2 SVGAGI. This CDR3 is built from 13 residues. After removal of 5 bases from V and 2 bases from J, the junction contained 2 bases not matched to a gene. The CDR3 protein is CASSKQGNYGYTF. The CDR3 bases are TGTGCCAGCAGTAAACAGGGGAACTATGGCTACACCTTC.

The chain couples TRBV6-5 to TRBJ2-7; the match to TRBD1 covers 7 bases. This CDR3 contains 16 residues. The J segment lost 5 bases and the V segment lost 1 base, leaving 11 bases of the junction unmatched. Per germline, CDR1 MNHEY and CDR2 SVGAGI. The CDR3 DNA sequence: TGTGCCAGCAGTTACTACACAGGGGATATACGCGACGAGCAGTACTTC. Its translation is CASSYYTGDIRDEQYF.

This chain uses TRBV9 with TRBJ1-5; D gene ambiguous. V was pared by 0 bases and J by 7 bases, with 8 bases between. Per the germline V gene, CDR1 is SGDLS and CDR2 is YYNGEE. The CDR3 runs to 13 residues. The CDR3 DNA reads TGTGCCAGCAGCGTAGATGGGGAACAGCCCCAGCATTTT. Protein product: CASSVDGEQPQHF. The full variable domain, in which reference TRBV9 and TRBJ1-5 provide the parts outside the CDR3, is DSGVTQTPKHLITATGQRVTLRCSPRSGDLSVYWYQQSLDQGLQFLIQYYNGEERAKGNILERFSAQQFPDLHSELNLSSLELGDSALYFCASSVDGEQPQHFGDGTRLSIL.

The chain links TRBV4-1 to TRBJ2-1; 10 bases are a match to TRBD1. J lost 4 bases, V lost 0 bases, and 9 bases had no gene match. Germline CDR1 and CDR2: MGHRA and YSYEKL. The length of the CDR3 is 18 residues. CDR3 bases: TGCGCCAGCAGCCAAGAGTGGGGACAGGGGTCCCCTTACAATGAGCAGTTCTTC. This sequence encodes CASSQEWGQGSPYNEQFF.

The table lists this clone with a few counts. The chain combines TRBV19 with TRBJ1-1; perhaps TRBD1 as D (5 bases). The CDR3 runs 14 residues. V was pared by 3 bases and J by 1 base, with 9 bases between. Germline assignment: CDR1 LNHDA and CDR2 SQIVND (reference sequence). The CDR3 region has the DNA TGTGCCAGTAGTATGTCTGGGGGGAACACTGAAGCTTTCTTT. Its translation is CASSMSGGNTEAFF.

This sequence joins TRBV7-9 and TRBJ2-7; the match to TRBD2 covers 13 bases. The CDR3 loop spans 17 amino acids. Germline lookup yields CDR1 SEHNR and CDR2 FQNEAQ (reference sequence). The V and J ends lost 0 bases and 1 base, in that order; junction bases with no gene match: 3. The chain's CDR3 is CASSLAPGLAGSYEQYF. The CDR3 DNA reads TGTGCCAGCAGCTTAGCACCGGGACTAGCGGGATCCTACGAGCAGTACTTC.

The rearrangement links TRBV11-1 to TRBJ2-7, with a tentative D call TRBD2 (5 bases). Germline loops: CDR1 SGHAT, CDR2 FQDESV (reference sequence). V lost 0 bases to trimming and J lost 4 bases, with 7 bases between them. The CDR3 runs to 13 residues. The DNA of the CDR3 is TGTGCCAGCAGCTTAGCAGGGAGTTACGAGCAGTACTTC. The encoded protein is CASSLAGSYEQYF.

The chain employs TRBV6-6 and TRBJ2-1, with 11 bases aligning to TRBD2. CDR3 size: 14 residues. V trimming: 7 bases; J trimming: 3 bases; junction bases outside the gene matches: 2. In germline, CDR1 is MNHNY, CDR2 SVGAGI (reference sequence). The CDR3 loop reads CASKLAGVYNEQFF. The CDR3 DNA sequence: TGTGCCAGCAAACTAGCGGGGGTCTACAATGAGCAGTTCTTC.

V is TRBV2 and J is TRBJ2-7, with D unclear. The CDR3 sequence is 13 residues long. Trimming removed 7 bases at V and 6 bases at J, with 16 bases between. The germline gives CDR1 SNHLY, CDR2 FYNNEI. The CDR3 coding sequence is TGTGCCAGCACCCCACTCCCCGGTAGCGAGCAGTACTTC. This translates into CASTPLPGSEQYF.

This chain links TRBV28 with TRBJ2-5; 9 positions agree with TRBD2. This CDR3 region has 15 residues. V dropped 3 bases and J dropped 1; count of bases not matched to a gene: 3. The germline V gene has CDR1 MDHEN and CDR2 SYDVKM. CDR3 sequence: CASSFLAGSQETQYF. As DNA, the CDR3 is TGTGCCAGCAGTTTTCTAGCGGGGAGCCAAGAGACCCAGTACTTC. Full variable domain (missing parts from reference TRBV28 and TRBJ2-5): DVKVTQSSRYLVKRTGEKVFLECVQDMDHENMFWYRQDPGLGLRLIYFSYDVKMKEKGDIPEGYSVSREKKERFSLILESASTNQTSMYLCASSFLAGSQETQYFGPGTRLLVL.

V gene TRBV5-8 combines with J gene TRBJ2-7; D is undetermined. Germline CDR1 SGHTS, CDR2 YDEGEE. Trimming pared 2 bases from V and 6 bases from J, leaving 18 bases between. This CDR3 spans 15 amino acids. The CDR3 spells CASSFVGRLLGEQYF. For the CDR3, the DNA is TGTGCCAGCAGCTTCGTCGGACGGCTTCTCGGCGAGCAGTACTTC.